This TCR beta chain was sequenced in a study of blood T cells in healthy people across ages. Together with a sample-barcoded 5' primer, a J-beta primer mix was included in a second PCR lasting about 6 to 11 cycles. Per sample, CDR3-containing paired-end reads numbered at least 2.5 million. In TCRdb, the 5' RACE reads were re-called with MiXCR into one record per CDR3 protein. There are 1,300,000 or so distinct CDR3 sequences in the sample; roughly 60% occur only once, and under 8.5% lies in the top ten. The CDR3 length is 18 residues. CDR1 DFQATT and CDR2 SNEGSKA come from the germline V gene (reference sequence). In this sample, this clonotype turned up a few times.

The receptor was derived from a man aged 18 to 35 in good health. Sequencing input: blood. The J gene is TRBJ2-4, the V gene TRBV20-1, with D tentatively TRBD2 (7 bases). For the CDR3, the DNA is TGCTCTTGGATAGACACAGGGCTGGGAGGGTTAGGAAAAAACATTCAGTACTTC. This encodes CSWIDTGLGGLGKNIQYF.